The clone carrying this T cell receptor beta chain was detected a few times. The target antigen is unknown. The sample comes from a study of CD8 T cells in ankylosing spondylitis. This CDR3 contains 15 residues. CDR1 and CDR2 (germline): MGHRA, YSYEKL. Trimming pared 3 bases from V and 3 bases from J, leaving 15 bases between. The study's findings and limits: Seemingly distinctive of ankylosing spondylitis blood was a TCR beta motif formed by eight highly homologous variants.

TCRdb independently ran MiXCR on the 5' RACE reads; one entry per CDR3 protein. This table has about 500,000 distinct CDR3 sequences, about 5.2% appearing once. The source is a male donor with ankylosing spondylitis. The gene calls are TRBV4-1 and TRBJ2-7; D may be TRBD2 (7 bases). Sequenced sample: blood, either unsorted or a sorted T cell fraction (not recorded which). In DNA, the CDR3 is TGCGCCAGCAGCCACCAAGGGAGGGGGGACTACGAGCAGTACTTC. This translates into CASSHQGRGDYEQYF.